What follows are 4 T cell receptor beta chains derived from one specimen sequenced in a study of chemoradiotherapy in HPV16-positive cancers. Generated by immunoSEQ multiplex PCR, the TCRdb table keeps only in-frame clones and is missing some. The table records 20,000 to 30,000 clones, roughly 95% of them present only once. The sample here was taken from a patient who underwent chemoradiotherapy. These receptors were obtained from a human donor with HPV-associated anogenital cancer.

The genes are TRBV6-6 and TRBJ1-2, with TRBD1 as a possible D gene (6 bases). The CDR3 length is 14 residues. Germline CDR1 MNHNY, CDR2 SVGAGI (reference sequence). Trimming removed 2 bases at V and 2 bases at J, with 9 bases between. The CDR3 DNA reads TGTGCCAGCAGTTACGGGGGGCTCAACTATGGCTACACCTTC. Its protein product is CASSYGGLNYGYTF.

The chain links TRBV7-9 to TRBJ2-1, with D possibly TRBD1 on 5 matching bases. This CDR3 contains 16 residues. V lost 5 bases and J 4 bases, leaving 18 bases between the germline ends. From germline, CDR1 is SEHNR and CDR2 FQNEAQ (reference sequence). CDR3 region: CASSPRAGLSYNEQFF. In DNA, the CDR3 is TGTGCCAGCAGCCCACGAGCAGGGCTGTCTTACAATGAGCAGTTCTTC.

The V gene is TRBV11-2, the J gene TRBJ1-2; tentatively, D is TRBD1 (5 bases). Per the germline V gene, CDR1 is SGHAT and CDR2 is FQNNGV. CDR3 length equals 13 residues. V was shortened by 0 bases and J by 5 bases, with 7 bases between the two germline ends. CDR3 residues: CASSLDRQYGYTF. For the CDR3, the DNA is TGTGCCAGCAGCTTAGACCGACAGTATGGCTACACCTTC.

The J gene is TRBJ2-1, the V gene TRBV30; D remains ambiguous. From germline, CDR1 is GTSNPN and CDR2 SVGIG (reference sequence). The length of the CDR3 is 11 residues. V was pared by 0 bases and J by 9 bases, with 6 bases between. The CDR3 DNA follows: TGTGCCTGGAGTGTAGGCGGTGAGCAGTTCTTC. Protein: CAWSVGGEQFF.